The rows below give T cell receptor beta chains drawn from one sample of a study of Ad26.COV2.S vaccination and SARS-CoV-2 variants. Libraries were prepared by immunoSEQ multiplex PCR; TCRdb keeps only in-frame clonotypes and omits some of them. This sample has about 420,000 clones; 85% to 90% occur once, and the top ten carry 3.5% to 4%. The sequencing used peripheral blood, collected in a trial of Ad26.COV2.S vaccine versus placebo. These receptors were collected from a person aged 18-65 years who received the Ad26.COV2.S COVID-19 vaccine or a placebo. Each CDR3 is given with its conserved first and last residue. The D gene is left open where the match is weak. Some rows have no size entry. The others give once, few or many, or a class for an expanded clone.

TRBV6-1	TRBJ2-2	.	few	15	CASSEFFGGTGELFF	TGTGCCAGCAGTGAATTTTTTGGGGGCACCGGGGAGCTGTTTTTT
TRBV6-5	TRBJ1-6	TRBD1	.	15	CASRSRGSDNSPLHF	TGTGCCAGCAGGTCCAGGGGGTCCGATAATTCACCCCTCCACTTT
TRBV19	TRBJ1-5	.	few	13	CASSISGKQPQHF	TGTGCCAGTAGTATCTCGGGTAAGCAGCCCCAGCATTTT
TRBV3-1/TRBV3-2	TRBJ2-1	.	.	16	CASSQGWWGRYNEQFF	TGTGCCAGCAGCCAAGGGTGGTGGGGTCGTTACAATGAGCAGTTCTTC
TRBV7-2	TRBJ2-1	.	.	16	CASSLAWQGGRNEQFF	TGTGCCAGCAGCTTAGCGTGGCAGGGTGGAAGAAATGAGCAGTTCTTC
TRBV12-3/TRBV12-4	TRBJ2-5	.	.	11	CASRLRETQYF	TGTGCCAGCAGACTCCGTGAGACCCAGTACTTC
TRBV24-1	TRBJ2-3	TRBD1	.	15	CATSVRGLSTDTQYF	TGTGCCACCAGTGTCAGGGGGCTTAGCACAGATACGCAGTATTTT
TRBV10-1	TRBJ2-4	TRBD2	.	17	CASSKTGGRLAKNIQYF	TGCGCCAGCAGTAAAACGGGGGGGAGACTAGCCAAAAACATTCAGTACTTC
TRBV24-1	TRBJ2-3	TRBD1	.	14	CATSDHRGTDTQYF	TGTGCCACCAGTGATCACAGGGGTACAGATACGCAGTATTTT
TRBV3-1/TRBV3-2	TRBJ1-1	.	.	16	CASSQDRGRMNTEAFF	TGTGCCAGCAGCCAAGACCGGGGGCGCATGAACACTGAAGCTTTCTTT
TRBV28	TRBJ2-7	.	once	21	CASSTFFMMGGILSYSYEQYF	TGTGCCAGCAGTACCTTTTTTATGATGGGGGGAATCCTAAGTTACTCCTACGAGCAGTACTTC
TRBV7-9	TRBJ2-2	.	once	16	CASTKEGLLNTGELFF	TGTGCCAGCACCAAAGAGGGACTTTTGAACACCGGGGAGCTGTTTTTT
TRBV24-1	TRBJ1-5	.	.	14	CATSSTGSNQPQHF	TGTGCCACCAGTTCTACGGGTAGCAATCAGCCCCAGCATTTT
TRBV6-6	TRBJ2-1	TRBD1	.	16	CASSYSGQGISNEQFF	TGTGCCAGCAGTTACTCGGGACAGGGAATCTCCAATGAGCAGTTCTTC
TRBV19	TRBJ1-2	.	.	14	CASSIGGTNYGYTF	TGTGCCAGTAGTATCGGGGGCACTAACTATGGCTACACCTTC
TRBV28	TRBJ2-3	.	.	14	CASSFRLITDTQYF	TGTGCCAGCAGTTTTAGGCTGATCACAGATACGCAGTATTTT
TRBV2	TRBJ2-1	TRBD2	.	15	CASKLLAGPLNEQFF	TGTGCCAGCAAGTTGCTAGCGGGGCCCCTCAATGAGCAGTTCTTC
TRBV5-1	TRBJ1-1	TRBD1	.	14	CASSLGTGRDEAFF	TGCGCCAGCAGCCTTGGGACAGGGAGAGATGAAGCTTTCTTT
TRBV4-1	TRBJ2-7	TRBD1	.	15	CASSQGRDRAYEQYF	TGCGCCAGCAGCCAAGGACGGGACAGGGCATACGAGCAGTACTTC
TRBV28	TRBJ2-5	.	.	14	CASSFLGGGETQYF	TGTGCCAGCAGTTTTCTGGGCGGCGGGGAGACCCAGTACTTC
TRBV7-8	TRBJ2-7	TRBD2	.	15	CASSLVSGGSYEQYF	TGTGCCAGCAGCTTAGTTAGCGGGGGATCCTACGAGCAGTACTTC
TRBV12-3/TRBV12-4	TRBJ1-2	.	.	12	CASSLGDGGYTF	TGTGCCAGCAGCCTAGGGGACGGTGGCTACACCTTC
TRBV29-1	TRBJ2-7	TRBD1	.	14	CSVEETGKAHEQYF	TGCAGCGTTGAAGAGACAGGGAAAGCACACGAGCAGTACTTC
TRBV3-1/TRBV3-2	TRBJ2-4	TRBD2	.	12	CASSRTSGSQYF	TGTGCCAGCAGCCGGACTAGCGGGAGTCAGTACTTC
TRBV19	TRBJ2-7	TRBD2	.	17	CASSKGAGTSRSYEQYF	TGTGCCAGTAGTAAAGGGGCAGGGACTAGCCGCTCCTACGAGCAGTACTTC
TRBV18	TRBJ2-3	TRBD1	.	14	CASSLDRDPDTQYF	TGTGCCAGCTCACTCGACAGGGACCCAGATACGCAGTATTTT
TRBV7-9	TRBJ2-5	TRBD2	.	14	CASSLTSGRGAQYF	TGTGCCAGCAGCTTAACTAGCGGTAGAGGGGCCCAGTACTTC
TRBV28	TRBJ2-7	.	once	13	CASSLGGLAEQYF	TGTGCCAGCAGTTTAGGAGGGCTGGCCGAGCAGTACTTC
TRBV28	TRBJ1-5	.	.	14	CASSLQYSNQPQHF	TGTGCCAGCAGTTTACAGTATAGCAATCAGCCCCAGCATTTT
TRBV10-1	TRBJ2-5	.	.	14	CASSESTAQETQYF	TGCGCCAGCAGTGAGTCGACAGCCCAAGAGACCCAGTACTTC
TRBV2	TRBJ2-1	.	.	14	CASILRRGDDEQFF	TGTGCCAGCATCCTTCGTAGAGGGGACGATGAGCAGTTCTTC
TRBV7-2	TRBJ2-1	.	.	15	CASSQIPQRHREQFF	TGTGCCAGCAGTCAAATTCCTCAGAGACATCGTGAGCAGTTCTTC
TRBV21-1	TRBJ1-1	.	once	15	CASRRWDRANTEAFF	TGTGCCAGCAGAAGATGGGACAGGGCTAACACTGAAGCTTTCTTT
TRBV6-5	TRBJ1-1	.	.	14	CASSYGQMNTEAFF	TGTGCCAGCAGTTACGGGCAGATGAACACTGAAGCTTTCTTT
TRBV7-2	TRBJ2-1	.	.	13	CASSADLYNEQFF	TGTGCCAGCAGCGCGGACCTTTACAATGAGCAGTTCTTC
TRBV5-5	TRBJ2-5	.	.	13	CASSPLSVETQYF	TGTGCCAGCAGCCCCCTTTCGGTTGAGACCCAGTACTTC
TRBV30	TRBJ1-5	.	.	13	CAWSADSNQPQHF	TGTGCCTGGAGCGCTGACAGTAATCAGCCCCAGCATTTT
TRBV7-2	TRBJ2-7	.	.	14	CASSPPPFGYEQYF	TGTGCCAGCAGCCCGCCCCCTTTTGGCTACGAGCAGTACTTC
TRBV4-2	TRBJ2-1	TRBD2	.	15	CASSQLAGGSNEQFF	TGTGCCAGCAGCCAATTAGCGGGGGGGAGCAATGAGCAGTTCTTC
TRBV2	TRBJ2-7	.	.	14	CASSRLPTSYEQYF	TGTGCCAGCAGTAGGCTACCGACCTCCTACGAGCAGTACTTC